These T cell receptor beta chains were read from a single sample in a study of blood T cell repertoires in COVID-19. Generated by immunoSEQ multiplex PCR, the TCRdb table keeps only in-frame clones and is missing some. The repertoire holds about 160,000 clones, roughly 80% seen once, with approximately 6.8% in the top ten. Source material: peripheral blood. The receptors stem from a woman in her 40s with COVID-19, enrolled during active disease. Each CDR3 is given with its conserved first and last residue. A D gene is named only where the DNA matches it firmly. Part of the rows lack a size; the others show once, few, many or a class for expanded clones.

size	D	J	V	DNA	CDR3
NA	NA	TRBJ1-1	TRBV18	TGTGCCAGCTCACCAGCAGGGTGGTTAAACACTGAAGCTTTCTTT	CASSPAGWLNTEAFF
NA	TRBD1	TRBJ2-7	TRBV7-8	TGTGCCAGCAGCCACGGACAGGGGATCTTCGAGCAGTACTTC	CASSHGQGIFEQYF
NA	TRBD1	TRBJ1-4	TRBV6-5	TGTGCCAGCAGTTACTCGACAGGGGGCAGTGAAAAACTGTTTTTT	CASSYSTGGSEKLFF
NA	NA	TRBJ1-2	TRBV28	TGTGCCAGCAATTTTGGAGCCTATGGCTACACCTTC	CASNFGAYGYTF
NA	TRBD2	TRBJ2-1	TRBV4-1	TGCGCCAGCAGCCGAGGGACTAGCGGGTACAATGAGCAGTTCTTC	CASSRGTSGYNEQFF
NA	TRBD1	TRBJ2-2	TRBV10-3	TGTGCCATACCCGCAGGGGGACCCTTCACGAACACCGGGGAGCTGTTTTTT	CAIPAGGPFTNTGELFF
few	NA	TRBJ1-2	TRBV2	TGTGCCAGCGAACAGGGTGGCTATGGCTACACCTTC	CASEQGGYGYTF
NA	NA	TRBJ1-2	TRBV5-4	TGTGCCAGCAGCTTGGACAGAACTAACTATGGCTACACCTTC	CASSLDRTNYGYTF
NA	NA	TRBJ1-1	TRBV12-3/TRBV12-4	TGTGCCAGCAGTTTAGGGGCTAACCCAGTGGCTTTCTTT	CASSLGANPVAFF
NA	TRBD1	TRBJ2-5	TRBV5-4	TGTGCCAGCAGCTTGGTGGTCGGGACAGGGGAAGAAGAGACCCAGTACTTC	CASSLVVGTGEEETQYF
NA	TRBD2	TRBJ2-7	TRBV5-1	TGCGCCAGCACCCCGCTAGCGGGCCACTACGAGCAGTACTTC	CASTPLAGHYEQYF
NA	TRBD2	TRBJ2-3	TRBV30	TGTGCCTGGAGTTCCGGCGGGAGACCAGATACGCAGTATTTT	CAWSSGGRPDTQYF
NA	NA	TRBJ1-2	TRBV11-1	TGTGCCAGCAGCGAGCAGGAGGGAAATAACTATGGCTACACCTTC	CASSEQEGNNYGYTF
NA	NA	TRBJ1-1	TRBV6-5	TGTGCCAGCAGTTACCTAGGGGACACTGAAGCTTTCTTT	CASSYLGDTEAFF
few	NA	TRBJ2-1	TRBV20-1	TGCAGTGCTGCCCGGGACAATGAGCAGTTCTTC	CSAARDNEQFF
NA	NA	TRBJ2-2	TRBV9	TGTGCCAGCAGCTCTCAGGGGGGCACCGGGGAGCTGTTTTTT	CASSSQGGTGELFF
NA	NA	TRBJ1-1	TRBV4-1	TGCGCCAGCAGCCATGAAGTGGGGGGGGGTGTGAACACTGAAGCTTTCTTT	CASSHEVGGGVNTEAFF
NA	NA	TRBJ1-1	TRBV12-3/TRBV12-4	TGTGCCAGCAGTTTACAGTCGGGCACTGAAGCTTTCTTT	CASSLQSGTEAFF
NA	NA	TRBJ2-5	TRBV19	TGTGCCAGTAGTATAGACCGTTCGGGACTTGAGGAGACCCAGTACTTC	CASSIDRSGLEETQYF
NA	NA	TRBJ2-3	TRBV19	TGTGCCAGTAGTGCTAGACCAGATACGCAGTATTTT	CASSARPDTQYF
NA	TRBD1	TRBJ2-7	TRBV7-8	TGTGCCAGCAGTTTGGACAGGGGTTACGAGCAGTACTTC	CASSLDRGYEQYF
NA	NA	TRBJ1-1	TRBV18	TGTGCCAGCTCAGAGGGACAGAACACTGAAGCTTTCTTT	CASSEGQNTEAFF
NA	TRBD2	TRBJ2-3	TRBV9	TGTGCCAGCAGCGTGGCGGGGGGACCAACAGATACGCAGTATTTT	CASSVAGGPTDTQYF
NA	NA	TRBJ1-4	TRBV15	TGTGCCACCAGCAGGCGGGGGGCTCGAGACGAAAAACTGTTTTTT	CATSRRGARDEKLFF
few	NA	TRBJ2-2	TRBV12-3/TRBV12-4	TGTGCCAGCAGCAACTTGGAGGGTAGGGAGCTGTTTTTT	CASSNLEGRELFF
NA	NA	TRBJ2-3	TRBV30	TGTGCCTGGAGTGTCGGCGGATCCCGAGATACGCAGTATTTT	CAWSVGGSRDTQYF
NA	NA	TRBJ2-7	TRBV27	TGTGCCAGCAGTTACTCAAAGACGACTTACGAGCAGTACTTC	CASSYSKTTYEQYF
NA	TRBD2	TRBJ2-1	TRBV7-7	TGTGCTAGCAGCCCGGGACTAGGCAGTGAGCAGTTCTTC	CASSPGLGSEQFF